The 20 T cell receptor beta chains presented below share a single source sample, sequenced in a study. The sorted Tregs were CD4+CD25+CD127-/low cells. One entry per CDR3 protein results from TCRdb running MiXCR on the 5' RACE reads. The profile covers around 10,000 distinct CDR3 sequences, with approximately 14% appearing a single time and 3% to 3.5% taken by the ten largest. The sample taken for sequencing was Tregs sorted from blood. These receptors came from a female donor with breast cancer.

By frequency in the sample, this clonotype is medium-sized. The chain combines TRBV15 with TRBJ2-1, with D uncertain. Germline V gene data show CDR1 as LNHNV and CDR2 as YYDKDF (reference sequence). This CDR3 comprises 14 residues. The ends were cut back, 1 base at V and 7 bases at J, with 11 bases in the middle. As DNA, the CDR3 is TGTGCCACCAGCAGAGTAATCGGTGTGAATGAGCAGTTCTTC. Amino acid sequence: CATSRVIGVNEQFF.

This clonotype was seen just once. At one end the junction does not follow the germline gene, possibly because of a read error. The chain is built from TRBV4-3 and TRBJ1-6; D is uncertain. The CDR3 totals 15 residues. Germline assignment: CDR1 LGHNA and CDR2 YSLEER. CDR3 sequence reads: CASSPQPSYNSPLYF. The CDR3 nucleotides read TGCGCCAGCAGCCCTCAGCCCTCCTATAACTCACCCCTCTACTTT.

Within the sample, this clonotype is medium-sized. V and J are TRBV3-1 and TRBJ2-7, with D maybe TRBD2 (6 bases). This CDR3 has 15 amino acids. Germline V gives CDR1 LGHDT, CDR2 YNNKEL (reference sequence). Deletions cut 4 bases from V and 5 bases from J, with 18 bases between. CDR3 protein: CASSPRAGLSDEQYF. CDR3 DNA: TGTGCCAGCAGCCCCAGGGCGGGACTGTCAGACGAGCAGTACTTC.

This clonotype was counted ten times or more. The chain uses TRBV12-3 or TRBV12-4 and TRBJ1-6; D is possibly TRBD1 (6 bases). The CDR3 is made up of 15 amino acids. Deletions cut 5 bases from V and 5 bases from J, with 13 bases between. The CDR3 spells CASSAGAENNSPLHF. Here the CDR3 DNA reads TGTGCCAGCAGTGCAGGGGCCGAAAATAATTCACCCCTCCACTTT.

This clonotype was recorded a few times. The chain has TRBV5-1 and TRBJ1-6; 8 bases are shared with TRBD1. Per germline, CDR1 SGHRS and CDR2 YFSETQ. The CDR3 sequence is 17 residues long. With 4 bases clipped from V and 0 bases from J, the junction kept 6 bases outside the gene matches. CDR3 protein: CASSGTGLSSYNSPLHF. DNA for the CDR3: TGCGCCAGCAGCGGGACAGGTCTAAGCTCCTATAATTCACCCCTCCACTTT.

This clonotype was observed a handful of times. The gene calls are TRBV28 and TRBJ2-7, with D unresolved. The CDR3 is 12 residues long. Germline CDR1 is MDHEN and CDR2 is SYDVKM. The ends were cut back, 3 bases at V and 4 bases at J, with 7 bases in the middle. For the CDR3, the DNA is TGTGCCAGCAGTTTGTTCGGGTACGAGCAGTACTTC. It codes for CASSLFGYEQYF. Drawing the rest from reference TRBV28 and TRBJ2-7, the complete variable domain is DVKVTQSSRYLVKRTGEKVFLECVQDMDHENMFWYRQDPGLGLRLIYFSYDVKMKEKGDIPEGYSVSREKKERFSLILESASTNQTSMYLCASSLFGYEQYFGPGTRLTVT.

On this clonotype itself: The germline gene is not matched at one end of the junction; a read error may be the cause. As DNA, the CDR3 is TGTGCCAGCAGGAAGACAGGGGTGTATGGCCACGCCTTC. Amino acids: CASRKTGVYGHAF. The rearrangement uses TRBV6-5 and TRBJ1-2; TRBD1 agrees at 8 bases. This CDR3 has 13 residues. The germline V gene encodes CDR1 MNHEY and CDR2 SVGAGI.

By share of the sample, this clonotype is medium-sized. The chain carries TRBV29-1 and TRBJ2-1; D could derive from TRBD1 or TRBD2 (8 bases each). CDR3 length equals 14 residues. Trimming pared 6 bases from V and 6 bases from J, leaving 18 bases between. CDR1 and CDR2 (germline): SQVTM, ANQGSEA. The CDR3 region is CSVEISGTGNEQFF. In DNA, the CDR3 is TGCAGCGTGGAAATTAGCGGGACAGGCAATGAGCAGTTCTTC.

This clonotype came up many times. J is TRBJ2-7 and V is TRBV5-6; 9 nucleotides line up with TRBD2. V shed 6 bases and J 6 bases; nucleotides not matched to a gene: 10. Per germline, CDR1 SGHDT and CDR2 YYEEEE. The CDR3 extends over 14 amino acids. CDR3 DNA: TGTGCCAGCAACGACGGGACTAGCCGACTCGAGCAGTACTTC. Translating it yields CASNDGTSRLEQYF.

By its share, this clonotype is medium-sized. The CDR3 loop reads CASSLGDFNNEQFF. DNA of the CDR3: TGCGCCAGCAGCTTAGGGGACTTCAACAATGAGCAGTTCTTC. The chain recombines TRBV5-1 with TRBJ2-1; possibly TRBD2 for D (6 bases). The V and J ends lost 2 bases and 5 bases respectively, with 11 bases between them. This CDR3 has 14 amino acids. Germline-derived CDR1 and CDR2 are SGHRS and YFSETQ.

This clonotype was found many times. This chain connects TRBV5-1 to TRBJ2-1; 8 nucleotides line up with TRBD1. V lost 4 bases, J lost 0 bases, and 3 bases stayed unmatched. CDR3 length equals 15 residues. CDR1 is SGHRS and CDR2 is YFSETQ in the germline V gene. The CDR3 nucleotides are TGCGCCAGCAGCCAACAGGGGGGCTCCTACAATGAGCAGTTCTTC. Encoded protein: CASSQQGGSYNEQFF.

Regarding this clonotype: This may come from a read error, since a much larger clone is one base off. The chain employs TRBV18 and TRBJ2-1; D gene ambiguous. Germline assignment: CDR1 KGHSH and CDR2 LQKENI. The length of the CDR3 is 11 residues. Written as DNA, the CDR3 is TGTACCAGCTTACGGGACAATGAGCAGTTCTTC. Amino acids: CTSLRDNEQFF.

Comment on this clonotype: A read error may explain this, as a much larger clone is one base away. The chain links TRBV4-2 to TRBJ1-2; a weak D match, TRBD1 (6 bases). Germline CDR1 and CDR2: LGHNA and YNFKEQ. The CDR3 totals 15 residues. Trimming took 0 bases from V and 3 from J, leaving 11 bases between them. The CDR3 DNA sequence: TGTGCCAGCAGCCAAGAGCGAGGACAGCACTATGGCTACACCTTC. Its protein product is CASSQERGQHYGYTF.

This clonotype was detected ten times or more. V and J are TRBV7-2 and TRBJ2-3; D may match TRBD1 or TRBD2 (7 bases each). V dropped 6 bases and J dropped 0 bases, with 22 bases sitting between them. The CDR3 is made up of 18 amino acids. Germline CDR1 and CDR2: SGHTA and FQGNSA. The CDR3 reads CASRSRGPGGGSTDTQYF. CDR3 nucleotides: TGTGCCAGCAGGTCAAGGGGGCCGGGCGGGGGTAGCACAGATACGCAGTATTTT.

This clonotype showed up many times. The chain links TRBV5-1 to TRBJ2-1, with 12 bases that match TRBD2. V was pared by 3 bases and J by 7 bases, with 5 bases of the junction left unmatched. Germline assignment: CDR1 SGHRS and CDR2 YFSETQ. The CDR3 loop spans 15 amino acids. In nucleotides, the CDR3 is TGCGCCAGCAGCTCACTAGCGGGAGGTGTTAATGAGCAGTTCTTC. This sequence encodes CASSSLAGGVNEQFF.

The rearrangement links TRBV7-2 to TRBJ2-7, with 7 bases aligning to TRBD1. Germline loops: CDR1 SGHTA, CDR2 FQGNSA. The CDR3 has 13 residues. The trim removed 5 bases at V and 3 bases at J, leaving 4 bases unmatched. Written as DNA, the CDR3 is TGTGCCAGCAGCGTGAACAGGGGCTACGAGCAGTACTTC. Amino acids: CASSVNRGYEQYF.

This clonotype came up many times. V and J are TRBV20-1 and TRBJ2-3; TRBD1 is a possible D gene (6 bases). This CDR3 is 12 amino acids long. Between the trimmed V and J ends, which lost 3 bases and 5 bases, there was a span of 9 bases. Germline assignment: CDR1 DFQATT and CDR2 SNEGSKA (reference sequence). This CDR3 is CSASPRGDTQYF. In nucleotides, the CDR3 is TGCAGTGCTAGTCCCAGGGGAGATACGCAGTATTTT.

This clonotype is medium-sized by share. The genes are TRBV7-3 and TRBJ2-3; D remains unclear. The CDR3 runs to 12 residues. Germline CDR1 and CDR2: SGHTA and FQGTGA. V lost 0 bases, J lost 6 bases, and 4 bases lay in between. The CDR3 region has the DNA TGTGCCAGCAGCTTAACTGGGGATACGCAGTATTTT. Translation: CASSLTGDTQYF.

By its share, this clonotype is medium-sized. The CDR3 loop is CASSQTLGETQYF. CDR3 DNA sequence: TGCGCCAGCAGCCAAACCCTGGGAGAGACCCAGTACTTC. The chain uses TRBV4-1 and TRBJ2-5; D is unclear. This CDR3 has 13 amino acids. CDR1 and CDR2 (germline): MGHRA, YSYEKL. Trimming left V 2 bases short and J 4 bases short, with 8 bases between.

This clonotype was seen repeatedly, ten times or more. The J gene is TRBJ2-7, the V gene TRBV15; 10 bases line up with TRBD2. The germline CDR1 and CDR2 sequences are LNHNV and YYDKDF (reference sequence). After removal of 1 base from V and 1 base from J, the junction contained 13 bases not matched to a gene. The CDR3 is 19 amino acids. This CDR3 is CATSRVFVSGTSESYEQYF. The CDR3 DNA reads TGTGCCACCAGCAGAGTGTTCGTCTCCGGGACTAGCGAATCCTACGAGCAGTACTTC.